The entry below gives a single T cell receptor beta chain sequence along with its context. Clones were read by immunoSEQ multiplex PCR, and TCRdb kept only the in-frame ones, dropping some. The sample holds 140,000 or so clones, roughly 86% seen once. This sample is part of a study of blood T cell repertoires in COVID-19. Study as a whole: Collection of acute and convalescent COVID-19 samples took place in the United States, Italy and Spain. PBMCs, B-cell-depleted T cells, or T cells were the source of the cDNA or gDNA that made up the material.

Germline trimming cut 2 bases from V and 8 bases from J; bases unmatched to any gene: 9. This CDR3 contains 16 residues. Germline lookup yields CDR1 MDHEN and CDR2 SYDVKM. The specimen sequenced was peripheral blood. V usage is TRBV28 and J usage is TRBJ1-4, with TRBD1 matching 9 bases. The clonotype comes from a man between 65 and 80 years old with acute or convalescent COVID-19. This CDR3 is CASSLGRDRVREKLFF. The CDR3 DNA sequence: TGTGCCAGCAGTTTAGGCCGGGACAGGGTTAGAGAAAAACTGTTTTTT.